This entry lists 8 T cell receptor beta chains sequenced from one sample in a study of T cell changes during pregnancy in multiple sclerosis. TCRdb's table, derived via immunoSEQ multiplex PCR, lists solely in-frame clones and lacks some. Among roughly 64,000 clones listed, around 96% were seen once. The sequencing here drew on CD8+ T cells from peripheral blood mononuclear cells, taken after pregnancy. The receptor set was obtained from a female donor with multiple sclerosis, enrolled in a pregnancy study.

V is TRBV2 and J is TRBJ2-3; 9 nucleotides line up with TRBD2. The ends lost 7 bases at V and 8 bases at J; junction bases unmatched: 13. This CDR3 contains 15 residues. Germline CDR1 is SNHLY and CDR2 is FYNNEI. The CDR3 region has the DNA TGTGCCAGCACCAAACCCGGGACTAGCTCGGCTACGCAGTATTTT. This gives the protein CASTKPGTSSATQYF.

The rearrangement uses TRBV19 and TRBJ2-1, with 12 positions matching TRBD1. The V and J ends lost 1 base and 6 bases, in that order; junction bases with no gene match: 4. Germline assignment: CDR1 LNHDA and CDR2 SQIVND (reference sequence). CDR3 size: 16 residues. The CDR3 loop reads CASSIGDRGLFNEQFF. The CDR3 region has the DNA TGTGCCAGTAGTATAGGGGACAGGGGGCTGTTCAATGAGCAGTTCTTC.

V and J are TRBV27 and TRBJ1-1; the D gene is possibly TRBD1 (6 bases). Trimming took off 6 bases at V and 0 bases at J, with 8 bases between the two ends. In germline, CDR1 is MNHEY, CDR2 SMNVEV (reference sequence). CDR3 size: 13 residues. As DNA, the CDR3 is TGTGCCAGCAGGACAGGCGTGAACACTGAAGCTTTCTTT. Its protein product is CASRTGVNTEAFF.

The V and J genes are TRBV28 and TRBJ2-3, with D tentatively TRBD1 (6 bases). Trimming stripped 4 bases from V and 2 bases from J, with 13 bases between. From germline, CDR1 is MDHEN and CDR2 SYDVKM. This CDR3 comprises 15 residues. The CDR3 bases are TGTGCCAGCAGTTCAAACCGGGACAACACAGATACGCAGTATTTT. Translated, it gives CASSSNRDNTDTQYF.

V is TRBV29-1 and J is TRBJ2-7, with 7 bases lining up with TRBD2. CDR3 length: 17 amino acids. Trimming removed 3 bases from V and 3 bases from J; junction bases left unmatched: 17. Germline V lookup: CDR1 SQVTM, CDR2 ANQGSEA. The CDR3 region is CSVDGGVGGRGIYEQYF. The CDR3 nucleotides are TGCAGCGTTGATGGGGGGGTTGGAGGTAGGGGTATCTACGAGCAGTACTTC.

The chain links TRBV28 to TRBJ2-7, with no clear D. Trimming cost V 1 base and J 2 bases, with 12 bases left between them. Looked up from germline, CDR1 is MDHEN and CDR2 is SYDVKM. The CDR3 totals 15 residues. Here the CDR3 DNA reads TGTGCCAGCAGTTTATCAGACTTCTCGACCTACGAGCAGTACTTC. Its translation: CASSLSDFSTYEQYF.

In DNA form, the CDR3 reads TGTGCCAGCTCACCAAGAGGGGGTGGGACGCGCATTCAGTACTTC. This encodes CASSPRGGGTRIQYF. The chain employs TRBV27 and TRBJ2-4, with a possible D match to TRBD1 (6 bases). The V end was cut by 8 bases, the J end by 9 bases, with 23 bases between. The CDR3 loop spans 15 amino acids. The germline V gene encodes CDR1 MNHEY and CDR2 SMNVEV (reference sequence).

The chain is built from TRBV27 and TRBJ2-3; D ambiguous. The V gene's germline CDR1 is MNHEY and CDR2 SMNVEV (reference sequence). The CDR3 is 10 residues long. Between the trimmed V and J ends, which lost 10 bases and 6 bases, there was a span of 8 bases. Written as DNA, the CDR3 is TGTGCCACCGCAGGCGATACGCAGTATTTT. It yields the protein CATAGDTQYF.